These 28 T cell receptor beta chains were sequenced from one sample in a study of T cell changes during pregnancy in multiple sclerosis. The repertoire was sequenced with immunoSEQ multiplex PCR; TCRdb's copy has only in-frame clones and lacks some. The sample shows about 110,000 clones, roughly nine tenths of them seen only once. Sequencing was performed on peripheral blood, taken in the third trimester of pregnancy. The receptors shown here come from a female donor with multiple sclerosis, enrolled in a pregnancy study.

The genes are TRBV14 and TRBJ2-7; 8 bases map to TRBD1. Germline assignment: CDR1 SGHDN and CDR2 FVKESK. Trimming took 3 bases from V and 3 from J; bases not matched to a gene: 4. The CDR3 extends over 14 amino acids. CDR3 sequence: CASSHRQGYYEQYF. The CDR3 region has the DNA TGTGCCAGCAGCCACAGACAGGGGTACTACGAGCAGTACTTC. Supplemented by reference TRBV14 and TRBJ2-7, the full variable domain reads EAGVTQFPSHSVIEKGQTVTLRCDPISGHDNLYWYRRVMGKEIKFLLHFVKESKQDESGMPNNRFLAERTGGTYSTLKVQPAELEDSGVYFCASSHRQGYYEQYFGPGTRLTVT.

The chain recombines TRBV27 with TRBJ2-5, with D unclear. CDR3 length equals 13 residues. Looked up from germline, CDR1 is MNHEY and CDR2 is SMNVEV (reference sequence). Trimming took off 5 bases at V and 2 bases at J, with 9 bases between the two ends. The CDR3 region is CASSLRSQETQYF. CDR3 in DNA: TGTGCCAGCAGTCTACGCTCACAAGAGACCCAGTACTTC.

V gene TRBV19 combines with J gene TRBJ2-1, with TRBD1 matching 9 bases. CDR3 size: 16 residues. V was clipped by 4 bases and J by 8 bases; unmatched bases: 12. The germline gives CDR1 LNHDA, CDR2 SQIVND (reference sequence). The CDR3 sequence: CASSTAGTGMFHEQFF. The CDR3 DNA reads TGTGCCAGTAGTACCGCCGGGACAGGGATGTTTCATGAGCAGTTCTTC.

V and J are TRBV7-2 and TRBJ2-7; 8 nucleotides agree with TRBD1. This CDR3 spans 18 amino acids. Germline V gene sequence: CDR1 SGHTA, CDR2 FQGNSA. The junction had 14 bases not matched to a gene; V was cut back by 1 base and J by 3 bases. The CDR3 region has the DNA TGTGCCAGCAGCTTAGGTTTGCGTATTGGACAGGGAAGCTACGAGCAGTACTTC. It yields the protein CASSLGLRIGQGSYEQYF. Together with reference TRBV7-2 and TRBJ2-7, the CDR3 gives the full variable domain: GAGVSQSPSNKVTEKGKDVELRCDPISGHTALYWYRQSLGQGLEFLIYFQGNSAPDKSGLPSDRFSAERTGGSVSTLTIQRTQQEDSAVYLCASSLGLRIGQGSYEQYFGPGTRLTVT.

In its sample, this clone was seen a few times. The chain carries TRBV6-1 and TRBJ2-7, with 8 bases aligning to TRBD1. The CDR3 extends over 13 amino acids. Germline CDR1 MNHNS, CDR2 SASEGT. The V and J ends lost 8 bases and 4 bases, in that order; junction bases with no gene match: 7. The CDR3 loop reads CASGRDRSYEQYF. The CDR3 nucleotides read TGTGCCAGCGGCCGGGACAGGAGTTACGAGCAGTACTTC.

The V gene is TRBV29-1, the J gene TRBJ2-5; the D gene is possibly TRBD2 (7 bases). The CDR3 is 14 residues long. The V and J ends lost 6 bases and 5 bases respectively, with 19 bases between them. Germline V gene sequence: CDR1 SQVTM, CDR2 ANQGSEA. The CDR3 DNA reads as TGCAGCGTCTTGGGAGGGGGGGGGAGGGAGACCCAGTACTTC. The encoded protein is CSVLGGGGRETQYF.

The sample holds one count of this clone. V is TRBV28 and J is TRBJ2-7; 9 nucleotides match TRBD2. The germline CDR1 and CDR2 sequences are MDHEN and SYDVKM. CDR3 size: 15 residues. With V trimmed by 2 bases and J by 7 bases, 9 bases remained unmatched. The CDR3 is CASSLMAGGPQEQYF. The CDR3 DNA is TGTGCCAGCAGTTTAATGGCGGGAGGGCCCCAGGAGCAGTACTTC.

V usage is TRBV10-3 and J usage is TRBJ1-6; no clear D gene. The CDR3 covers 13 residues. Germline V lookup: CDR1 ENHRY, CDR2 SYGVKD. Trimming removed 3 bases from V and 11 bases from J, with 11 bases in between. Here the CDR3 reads CAISDLDRPPLHF. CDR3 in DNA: TGTGCCATCAGTGACCTAGACCGACCACCCCTCCACTTT.

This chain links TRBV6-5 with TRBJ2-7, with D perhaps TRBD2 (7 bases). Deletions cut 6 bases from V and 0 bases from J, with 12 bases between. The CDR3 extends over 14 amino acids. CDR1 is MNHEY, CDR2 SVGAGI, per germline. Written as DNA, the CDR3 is TGTGCCAGCAGGAAGGCGGGGGCCTCCTACGAGCAGTACTTC. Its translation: CASRKAGASYEQYF.

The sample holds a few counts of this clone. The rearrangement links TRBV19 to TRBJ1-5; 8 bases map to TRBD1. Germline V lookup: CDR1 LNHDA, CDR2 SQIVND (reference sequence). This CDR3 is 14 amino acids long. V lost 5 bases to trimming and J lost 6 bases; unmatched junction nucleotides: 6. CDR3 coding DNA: TGTGCCAGTAGTGCCCGGACAGGGCCTCAGCCCCAGCATTTT. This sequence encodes CASSARTGPQPQHF.

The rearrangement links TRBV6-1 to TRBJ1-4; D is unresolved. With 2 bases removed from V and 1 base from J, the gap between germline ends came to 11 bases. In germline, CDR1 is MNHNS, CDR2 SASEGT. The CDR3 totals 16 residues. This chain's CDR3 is CASSENPTRTNEKLFF. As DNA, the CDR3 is TGTGCCAGCAGTGAAAACCCGACTCGAACTAATGAAAAACTGTTTTTT.

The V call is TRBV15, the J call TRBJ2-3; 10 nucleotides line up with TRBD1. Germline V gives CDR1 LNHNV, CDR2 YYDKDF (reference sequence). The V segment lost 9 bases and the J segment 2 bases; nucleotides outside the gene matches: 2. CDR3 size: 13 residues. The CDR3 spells CATGTGDTDTQYF. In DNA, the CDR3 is TGTGCCACAGGGACAGGGGACACAGATACGCAGTATTTT.

The DNA for the CDR3 is TGTGCCAGCAGCCTCCTCCGAACAGGGAACACTGAAGCTTTCTTT. It is translated as CASSLLRTGNTEAFF. J is TRBJ1-1 and V is TRBV7-2, with D maybe TRBD1 (5 bases). Germline V gene sequence: CDR1 SGHTA, CDR2 FQGNSA. Trimming stripped 5 bases from V and 1 base from J, with 14 bases between. This CDR3 contains 15 residues.

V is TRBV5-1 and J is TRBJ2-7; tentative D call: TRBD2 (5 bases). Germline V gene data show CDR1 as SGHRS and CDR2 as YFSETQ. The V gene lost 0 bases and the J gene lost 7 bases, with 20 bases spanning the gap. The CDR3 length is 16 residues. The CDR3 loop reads CASSLDTRGYTGEQYF. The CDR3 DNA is TGCGCCAGCAGCTTGGATACTCGCGGTTATACGGGGGAGCAGTACTTC. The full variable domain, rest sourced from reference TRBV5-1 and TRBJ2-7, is KAGVTQTPRYLIKTRGQQVTLSCSPISGHRSVSWYQQTPGQGLQFLFEYFSETQRNKGNFPGRFSGRQFSNSRSEMNVSTLELGDSALYLCASSLDTRGYTGEQYFGPGTRLTVT.

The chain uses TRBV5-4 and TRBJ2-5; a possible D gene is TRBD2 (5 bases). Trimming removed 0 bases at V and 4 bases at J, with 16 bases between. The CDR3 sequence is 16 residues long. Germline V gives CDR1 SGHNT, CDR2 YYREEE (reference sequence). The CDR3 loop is CASSLVRGKAGETQYF. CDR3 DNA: TGTGCCAGCAGCTTGGTACGGGGTAAGGCAGGAGAGACCCAGTACTTC.

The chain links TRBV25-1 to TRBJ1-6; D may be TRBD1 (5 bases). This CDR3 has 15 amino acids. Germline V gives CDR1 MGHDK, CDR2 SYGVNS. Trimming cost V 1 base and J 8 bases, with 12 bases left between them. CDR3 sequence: CASSEFGGIHSPLHF. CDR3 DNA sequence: TGTGCCAGCAGTGAATTCGGGGGTATCCATTCACCCCTCCACTTT.

CDR3 DNA sequence: TGCAGCGTTAGCGGGCAGGGGAACACTGAAGCTTTCTTT. Protein: CSVSGQGNTEAFF. V usage is TRBV29-1 and J usage is TRBJ1-1; TRBD1 is a possible D gene (5 bases). V lost 5 bases, J lost 1 base, and 11 bases lay in between. There are 13 residues in the CDR3. Per the germline V gene, CDR1 is SQVTM and CDR2 is ANQGSEA.

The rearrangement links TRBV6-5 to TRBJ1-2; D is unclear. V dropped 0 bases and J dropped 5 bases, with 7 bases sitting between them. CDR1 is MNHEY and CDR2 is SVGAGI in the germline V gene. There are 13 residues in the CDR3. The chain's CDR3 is CASSYSRGYGYTF. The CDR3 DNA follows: TGTGCCAGCAGTTACTCGCGGGGATATGGCTACACCTTC.

The CDR3 sequence is CASSIDRDYGYTF. The CDR3, as DNA: TGTGCCAGTAGTATCGACAGGGACTATGGCTACACCTTC. The chain uses TRBV19 and TRBJ1-2, with TRBD1 matching over 7 bases. The CDR3 covers 13 residues. CDR1 and CDR2 from the germline V gene are LNHDA and SQIVND (reference sequence). The V segment lost 3 bases and the J segment 3 bases; nucleotides outside the gene matches: 1.

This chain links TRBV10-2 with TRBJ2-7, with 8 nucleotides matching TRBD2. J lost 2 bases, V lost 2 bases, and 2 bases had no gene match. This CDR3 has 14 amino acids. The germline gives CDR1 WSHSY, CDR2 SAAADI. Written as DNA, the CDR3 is TGCGCCAGCAGTGAGACTAGCGGTCCCTACGAGCAGTACTTC. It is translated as CASSETSGPYEQYF.

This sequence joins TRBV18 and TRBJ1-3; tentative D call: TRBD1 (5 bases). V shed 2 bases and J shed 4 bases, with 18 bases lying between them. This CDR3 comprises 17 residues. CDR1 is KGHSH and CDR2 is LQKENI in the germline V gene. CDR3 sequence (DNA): TGTGCCAGCTCACCAGGGGTCCCTCAAAGGGGAGGAAACACCATATATTTT. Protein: CASSPGVPQRGGNTIYF.

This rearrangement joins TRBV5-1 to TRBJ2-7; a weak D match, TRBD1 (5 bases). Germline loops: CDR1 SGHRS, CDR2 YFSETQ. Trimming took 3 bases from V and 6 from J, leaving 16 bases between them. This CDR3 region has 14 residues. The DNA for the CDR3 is TGCGCCAGCAGCTGGGGCCCGGCGGAGACCGAGCAGTACTTC. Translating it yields CASSWGPAETEQYF.

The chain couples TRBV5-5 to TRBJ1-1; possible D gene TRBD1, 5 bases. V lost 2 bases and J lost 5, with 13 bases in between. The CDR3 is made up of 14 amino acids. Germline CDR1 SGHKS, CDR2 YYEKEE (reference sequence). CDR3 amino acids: CASSFLGRGTEAFF. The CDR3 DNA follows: TGTGCCAGCAGCTTTTTGGGAAGGGGTACTGAAGCTTTCTTT.

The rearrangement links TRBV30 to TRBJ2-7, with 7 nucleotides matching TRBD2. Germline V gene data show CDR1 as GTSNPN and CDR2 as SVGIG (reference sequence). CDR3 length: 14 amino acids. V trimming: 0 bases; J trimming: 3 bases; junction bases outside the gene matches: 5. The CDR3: CAWSVERGIYEQYF. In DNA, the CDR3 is TGTGCCTGGAGTGTGGAGCGGGGAATCTACGAGCAGTACTTC.

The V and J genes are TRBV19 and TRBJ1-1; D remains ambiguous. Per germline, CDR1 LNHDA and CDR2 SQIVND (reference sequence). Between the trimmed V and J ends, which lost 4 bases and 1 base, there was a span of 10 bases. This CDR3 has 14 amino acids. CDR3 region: CASSTSRKNTEAFF. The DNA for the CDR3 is TGTGCCAGTAGTACCTCCAGAAAGAACACTGAAGCTTTCTTT.

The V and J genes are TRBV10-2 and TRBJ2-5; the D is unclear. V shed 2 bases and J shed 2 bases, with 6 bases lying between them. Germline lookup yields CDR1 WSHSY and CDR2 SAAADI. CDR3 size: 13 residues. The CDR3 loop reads CASSEDTQETQYF. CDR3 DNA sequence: TGCGCCAGCAGTGAGGACACTCAAGAGACCCAGTACTTC.

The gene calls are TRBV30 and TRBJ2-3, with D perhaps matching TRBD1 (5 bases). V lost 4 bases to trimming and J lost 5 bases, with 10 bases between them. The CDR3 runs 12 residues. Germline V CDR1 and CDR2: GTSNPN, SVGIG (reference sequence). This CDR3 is CAWTKGQDTQYF. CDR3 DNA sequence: TGTGCCTGGACCAAAGGACAAGATACGCAGTATTTT.

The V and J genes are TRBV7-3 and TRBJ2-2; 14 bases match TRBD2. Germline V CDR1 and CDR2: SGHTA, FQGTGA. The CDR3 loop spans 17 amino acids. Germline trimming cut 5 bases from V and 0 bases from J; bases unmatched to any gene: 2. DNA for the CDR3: TGTGCCAGCAGCAAGGGACTAGCGGGGGCGAACACCGGGGAGCTGTTTTTT. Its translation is CASSKGLAGANTGELFF. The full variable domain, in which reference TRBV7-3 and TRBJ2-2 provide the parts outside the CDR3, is GAGVSQTPSNKVTEKGKYVELRCDPISGHTALYWYRQSLGQGPEFLIYFQGTGAADDSGLPNDRFFAVRPEGSVSTLKIQRTERGDSAVYLCASSKGLAGANTGELFFGEGSRLTVL.